Below are 20 T cell receptor beta chains sequenced from a single sample in a study of CD8+ T cells in alopecia areata. cDNA serving as the sequencing template came from extracted, reverse transcribed RNA. Sequencing was performed with immunoSEQ multiplex PCR; in TCRdb, only in-frame clones are kept and a portion is missing. The sample yields over 90,000 clones, around 50% seen once. Sequenced: CD4+ T cells sorted from blood. These receptors were obtained from a human donor in good health.

In this sample, this clone turned up once. This rearrangement joins TRBV7-6 to TRBJ1-1, with D maybe TRBD1 (5 bases). Germline loops: CDR1 SGHVS, CDR2 FNYEAQ. The CDR3 is 13 amino acids. Trimming stripped 1 base from V and 8 bases from J, with 11 bases between. The CDR3 loop reads CASSLVWGGEAFF. The CDR3 nucleotides read TGTGCCAGCAGCTTAGTATGGGGGGGAGAAGCTTTCTTT.

A few counts support this clone. The CDR3 DNA sequence: TGTGCCAGCAGCTTAGAGGCGGCTGGCGAGCAGTACTTC. Amino acids: CASSLEAAGEQYF. The chain has TRBV7-9 and TRBJ2-7; D gene ambiguous. Trimming took off 1 base at V and 6 bases at J, with 10 bases between the two ends. The CDR3 consists of 13 residues. Germline V lookup: CDR1 SEHNR, CDR2 FQNEAQ (reference sequence). Full variable domain (missing parts from reference TRBV7-9 and TRBJ2-7): DTGVSQNPRHKITKRGQNVTFRCDPISEHNRLYWYRQTLGQGPEFLTYFQNEAQLEKSRLLSDRFSAERPKGSFSTLEIQRTEQGDSAMYLCASSLEAAGEQYFGPGTRLTVT.

This clone was counted only a few times. The rearrangement joins TRBV10-2 to TRBJ1-5; maybe TRBD1 (5 bases). CDR1 is WSHSY and CDR2 is SAAADI in the germline V gene. The CDR3 has 16 residues. V was clipped by 10 bases and J by 1 base, with 20 bases between them. The CDR3 coding sequence is TGCGCCACCGGCGGGCAGGGTGGGGGAAGCAATCAGCCCCAGCATTTT. Amino acids: CATGGQGGGSNQPQHF.

Only a few counts were recorded for this clone. This rearrangement joins TRBV30 to TRBJ1-1; D remains unclear. With 0 bases removed from V and 3 bases from J, the gap between germline ends came to 8 bases. From germline, CDR1 is GTSNPN and CDR2 SVGIG (reference sequence). There are 13 residues in the CDR3. DNA for the CDR3: TGTGCCTGGAGTGTAAAAGGGTACACTGAAGCTTTCTTT. Translating gives CAWSVKGYTEAFF.

V and J are TRBV9 and TRBJ1-3; no definite D call. Trimming took 0 bases from V and 4 from J, leaving 17 bases between them. This CDR3 is 17 amino acids long. Germline CDR1 is SGDLS and CDR2 is YYNGEE. The CDR3 sequence is CASSVDPTPAPGNTIYF. DNA for the CDR3: TGTGCCAGCAGCGTAGACCCAACACCTGCTCCCGGAAACACCATATATTTT.

The chain joins TRBV2 to TRBJ1-2, with D unresolved. The CDR3 totals 14 residues. Trimming stripped 8 bases from V and 3 bases from J, with 16 bases between. The germline gives CDR1 SNHLY, CDR2 FYNNEI. The CDR3 nucleotides are TGTGCCAGCCTACCCCTTGTGTTTGACTATGGCTACACCTTC. This sequence encodes CASLPLVFDYGYTF.

This clone has only one observation. The rearrangement uses TRBV9 and TRBJ2-2; D may correspond to TRBD1 or TRBD2 (5 bases each). V dropped 5 bases and J dropped 7 bases, with 18 bases sitting between them. The CDR3 consists of 15 residues. CDR1 is SGDLS and CDR2 is YYNGEE in the germline V gene. Here the CDR3 DNA reads TGTGCCAGCAGGCCAGAGGGGCGGTCAGGCGGGGAGCTGTTTTTT. Protein sequence: CASRPEGRSGGELFF.

J is TRBJ2-2 and V is TRBV2, with TRBD2 matching over 9 bases. Trimming cost V 7 bases and J 2 bases; bases outside gene matches: 5. The germline V gene encodes CDR1 SNHLY and CDR2 FYNNEI. The CDR3 spans 15 residues. CDR3 nucleotides: TGTGCCAGCAAGCGGGGGGACATCAACACCGGGGAGCTGTTTTTT. Translation: CASKRGDINTGELFF. Looking up the rest from reference TRBV2 and TRBJ2-2 gives the full variable domain: EPEVTQTPSHQVTQMGQEVILRCVPISNHLYFYWYRQILGQKVEFLVSFYNNEISEKSEIFDDQFSVERPDGSNFTLKIRSTKLEDSAMYFCASKRGDINTGELFFGEGSRLTVL.

This clone turned up a few times. The chain has TRBV19 and TRBJ1-5, with D hard to call. Germline CDR1 LNHDA, CDR2 SQIVND (reference sequence). This CDR3 contains 15 residues. Trimming took off 7 bases at V and 2 bases at J, with 15 bases between the two ends. DNA of the CDR3: TGTGCCAGTACCCCGGTGTGGCAGGGCAATCAGCCCCAGCATTTT. Its translation is CASTPVWQGNQPQHF.

This clone has only a few counts. This chain uses TRBV5-1 with TRBJ1-2, with D hard to call. Germline V gives CDR1 SGHRS, CDR2 YFSETQ. The CDR3 has 13 residues. V gave up 1 base and J gave up 6 bases, with 10 bases separating them. Here the CDR3 reads CASSLTVVDGYTF. CDR3 coding DNA: TGCGCCAGCAGCTTGACAGTCGTTGATGGCTACACCTTC.

The DNA of the CDR3 is TGTGCCAGCAGCCCCCGTATCCTCGAGCCAATCCCTGAGCAGTTCTTC. It specifies CASSPRILEPIPEQFF. The chain joins TRBV9 to TRBJ2-1, with unresolved D. The V and J ends lost 4 bases and 9 bases respectively, with 23 bases between them. CDR3 length: 16 amino acids. Germline loops: CDR1 SGDLS, CDR2 YYNGEE.

The chain recombines TRBV7-6 with TRBJ1-6; D gene uncertain. The CDR3 covers 15 residues. From germline, CDR1 is SGHVS and CDR2 FNYEAQ. The V end was cut by 5 bases, the J end by 1 base, with 9 bases between. The CDR3 region has the DNA TGTGCCAGCAGCCGGGATATGTCCTATAATTCACCCCTCCACTTT. Its protein is CASSRDMSYNSPLHF.

The CDR3 spells CATSRDPGYEQYF. The CDR3 coding sequence is TGTGCCACCAGCAGAGATCCCGGGTACGAGCAGTACTTC. This chain links TRBV15 with TRBJ2-5; D gene unclear. The DNA matches TRBJ2-7 better at its end, which makes the J call doubtful. Germline loops: CDR1 LNHNV, CDR2 YYDKDF (reference sequence). The CDR3 extends over 13 amino acids.

The chain combines TRBV5-1 with TRBJ2-1; possibly TRBD2 for D (6 bases). The CDR3 covers 17 residues. The germline V and J ends were trimmed by 3 bases and 2 bases, with 18 bases remaining between them. Germline V gene data show CDR1 as SGHRS and CDR2 as YFSETQ. The CDR3 region is CASSWGGSRLTYNEQFF. The CDR3 DNA follows: TGCGCCAGCAGCTGGGGAGGCAGCCGCCTAACCTACAATGAGCAGTTCTTC. Full variable domain (rest looked up from reference TRBV5-1 and TRBJ2-1): KAGVTQTPRYLIKTRGQQVTLSCSPISGHRSVSWYQQTPGQGLQFLFEYFSETQRNKGNFPGRFSGRQFSNSRSEMNVSTLELGDSALYLCASSWGGSRLTYNEQFFGPGTRLTVL.

The chain employs TRBV29-1 and TRBJ1-3, with D unresolved. The CDR3 covers 13 residues. V shed 3 bases and J shed 0 bases, with 6 bases lying between them. Per germline, CDR1 SQVTM and CDR2 ANQGSEA. CDR3 nucleotides: TGCAGCGTTGAGTTTGACTCTGGAAACACCATATATTTT. The encoded protein is CSVEFDSGNTIYF. Looking up the rest from reference TRBV29-1 and TRBJ1-3 gives the full variable domain: SAVISQKPSRDICQRGTSLTIQCQVDSQVTMMFWYRQQPGQSLTLIATANQGSEATYESGFVIDKFPISRPNLTFSTLTVSNMSPEDSSIYLCSVEFDSGNTIYFGEGSWLTVV.

The rearrangement joins TRBV30 to TRBJ1-2, with D perhaps matching TRBD1 (6 bases). This CDR3 has 12 residues. Trimming removed 1 base at V and 4 bases at J, with 7 bases between. Germline V gives CDR1 GTSNPN, CDR2 SVGIG (reference sequence). In nucleotides, the CDR3 is TGTGCCTGGAGTGGGACAGCCTATGGCTACACCTTC. This translates into CAWSGTAYGYTF. The entire variable domain, with the rest obtained from reference TRBV30 and TRBJ1-2, is as follows: SQTIHQWPATLVQPVGSPLSLECTVEGTSNPNLYWYRQAAGRGLQLLFYSVGIGQISSEVPQNLSASRPQDRQFILSSKKLLLSDSGFYLCAWSGTAYGYTFGSGTRLTVV.

The J gene is TRBJ2-7, the V gene TRBV5-1, with D possibly being TRBD1 (5 bases). The CDR3 has 13 residues. Trimming removed 0 bases from V and 1 base from J, with 5 bases in between. Germline V gene sequence: CDR1 SGHRS, CDR2 YFSETQ. The CDR3: CASSLDRSYEQYF. The CDR3 DNA is TGCGCCAGCAGCTTGGACAGGTCCTACGAGCAGTACTTC.

The sample holds a few counts of this clone. The chain is built from TRBV25-1 and TRBJ2-7, with D possibly matching TRBD1 (6 bases). The germline gives CDR1 MGHDK, CDR2 SYGVNS. CDR3 length equals 13 residues. Trimming shortened V by 6 bases and J by 1 base, and 10 bases separated the two germline ends. The CDR3 spells CASSSGQSYEQYF. The CDR3 coding sequence is TGTGCCAGCAGCTCTGGACAGTCCTACGAGCAGTACTTC.

This chain uses TRBV7-8 with TRBJ2-5; D possibly corresponds to TRBD2 (6 bases). V was cut by 4 bases and J by 2 bases, with 14 bases left in between. The germline CDR1 and CDR2 sequences are SGHVS and FQNEAQ. This CDR3 spans 15 amino acids. This CDR3 reads CASSSFVAEQETQYF. The CDR3 DNA reads TGTGCCAGCAGCTCCTTCGTAGCGGAACAAGAGACCCAGTACTTC.

For the CDR3, the DNA is TGTGCCAGCAGTTTAGCTGGGGCCAACGTCCTGACTTTC. The encoded protein is CASSLAGANVLTF. The chain uses TRBV28 and TRBJ2-6; the D is unclear. V was trimmed by 2 bases and J by 2 bases, leaving 1 base between them. The CDR3 length is 13 residues. Germline V gene sequence: CDR1 MDHEN, CDR2 SYDVKM. The complete variable domain, with remaining parts taken from reference TRBV28 and TRBJ2-6, reads DVKVTQSSRYLVKRTGEKVFLECVQDMDHENMFWYRQDPGLGLRLIYFSYDVKMKEKGDIPEGYSVSREKKERFSLILESASTNQTSMYLCASSLAGANVLTFGAGSRLTVL.